This T cell receptor (beta chain) was sequenced during a study of blood T cell repertoires in COVID-19. Across the study: The United States, Italy and Spain provided the acute and convalescent COVID-19 samples. Nucleic acid was either cDNA or gDNA, and it came from T cells, B-cell-depleted T cells, or PBMCs.

Germline V gene data show CDR1 as SGHDN and CDR2 as FVKESK. Germline trimming cut 1 base from V and 4 bases from J; bases unmatched to any gene: 15. The CDR3 is 20 amino acids. Original processing notes: Estimation of nucleated cell counts was performed using reference gene primer amplification. Assay used: immunoSEQ multiplex PCR; TCRdb lists only in-frame clones, some missing. The DNA was the basis for D and trimming; V, J and clone size are from that table. The sample lists nearly 300,000 clones, approximately 89% occurring once. Source material: peripheral blood. The clonotype comes from a woman in her thirties who had recovered from COVID-19. The chain couples TRBV14 to TRBJ2-7; 14 bases line up with TRBD2. The CDR3 DNA follows: TGTGCCAGCAGCCAAGGATCCGGGACTAGCGGGGGCCCTCGAATTTACGAGCAGTACTTC. Translation: CASSQGSGTSGGPRIYEQYF.